This TCR beta chain appears in the sequencing data of a study of Graves' ophthalmopathy and Graves' hyperthyroidism. Study-wide background: The authors collected peripheral blood at initial diagnosis, before any treatment. Study-level points and caveats: An approximately 80% specificity and approximately 88% sensitivity were achieved by a 13-signature model that separated ophthalmopathy from stable hyperthyroidism.

CDR1 SGHRS and CDR2 YFSETQ come from the germline V gene. The CDR3 length is 15 residues. Trimming left V 3 bases short and J 1 base short, with 13 bases between. Other autoimmune diseases, uncontrolled infections, pregnancy or lactation excluded patients from enrollment. From fresh peripheral blood, about 10 ml in volume, the PBMCs were obtained. Scientists amplified the TCR beta CDR3 regions from RNA transcripts. An initial RT-PCR round employing HTBI primers preceded a second-round multiplex PCR. A single record per CDR3 protein comes from TCRdb applying MiXCR to the multiplex PCR reads. The sample includes 350,000 or so distinct CDR3 sequences, about 17% of them seen just once. This clonotype was recorded many times. Its target is not known.

This receptor was identified in an adult man with Graves' ophthalmopathy. The sequenced sample consisted of peripheral blood. The chain carries TRBV5-1 and TRBJ2-5, with a tentative D call TRBD1 (6 bases). As DNA, the CDR3 is TGCGCCAGCAGCTCCTTCCTAGGGGGCCAAGAGACCCAGTACTTC. Protein product: CASSSFLGGQETQYF.